This TCR beta chain was identified during a study of spatial heterogeneity in lung cancer. Broader study findings: Resection saw ubiquitous expanded tumor TCRs appear in blood more than follow-up did.

CDR1 and CDR2 (germline): SGHAT, FQNNGV. CDR3 length: 16 amino acids. Between the trimmed V and J ends, which lost 5 bases and 1 base, there was a span of 17 bases. This clonotype appeared a few times. The antigen is unknown. Time point: sample taken at primary tumor resection. Sequencing of whole RNA from tumor, nontumor lung or frozen PBMC involved no sorting. Untreated early-stage non-small cell lung cancer patients, approximately 76 in total, were the donors. TCR cDNA molecules each had a unique molecular identifier. TCRdb re-analysed the 5' RACE reads in MiXCR, keeping a single row per CDR3 protein. The sample carries some 50,000 distinct CDR3 sequences, approximately 7.6% recorded once.

This sequence originates from a female donor with early-stage non-small cell lung cancer. The chain employs TRBV11-2 and TRBJ1-1; D not certain. This specimen consisted of PBMCs, obtained at surgery. The CDR3: CASSPWAWAKNTEAFF. DNA of the CDR3: TGTGCCAGCAGCCCGTGGGCCTGGGCCAAGAACACTGAAGCTTTCTTT.